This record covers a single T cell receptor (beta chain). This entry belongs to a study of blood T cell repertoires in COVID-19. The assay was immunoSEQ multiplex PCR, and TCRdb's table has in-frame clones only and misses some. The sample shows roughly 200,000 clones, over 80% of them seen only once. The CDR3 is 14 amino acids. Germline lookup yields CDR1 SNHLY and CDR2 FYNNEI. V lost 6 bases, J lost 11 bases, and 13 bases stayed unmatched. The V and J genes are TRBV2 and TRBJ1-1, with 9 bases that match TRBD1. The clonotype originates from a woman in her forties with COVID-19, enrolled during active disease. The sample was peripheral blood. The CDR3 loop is CASRGQGLRGRAFF. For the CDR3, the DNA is TGTGCCAGCAGGGGACAGGGATTAAGAGGTCGTGCTTTCTTT.